These 3 T cell receptor beta chains came from one sample sequenced in a study of T-cell reconstitution after alpha-beta-depleted transplantation in children (dated by TCRdb to the mid-2010s). Library generation was performed with PCR. Sequencer: Illumina HiSeq 2500. Molecular barcoding was employed in the preparation of TCR libraries, with unique molecular identifiers being used to normalize TCRbeta repertoire quantification. Using fastp trimming at Q25 and MiXCR clonotype assembly, TCRdb reanalyzed the public sequencing data and kept in-frame beta chains. A single entry per CDR3 protein holds the most common genes and DNA from its merged rows. For this sample there are some 600,000 distinct CDR3 sequences; roughly 17% appear just once. Approximately 1% of the sample goes to the ten largest clones. The sequencing here drew on PBMCs from the stem cell graft donor, taken from the stem cell graft. These receptors all stem from a human donor who donated a stem cell graft to a child with acute myeloid leukemia.

The rearrangement links TRBV20-1 to TRBJ2-7; perhaps TRBD1 as D (5 bases). The CDR3 runs to 14 residues. Trimming pared 6 bases from V and 3 bases from J, leaving 18 bases between. The germline CDR1 and CDR2 sequences are DFQATT and SNEGSKA (reference sequence). CDR3 sequence: CSAQSRERVYEQYF. The CDR3 DNA reads TGCAGTGCCCAGTCCAGGGAAAGGGTCTACGAGCAGTACTTC.

This clonotype was counted ten times or more. The chain employs TRBV5-6 and TRBJ1-2; D remains unclear. CDR3 length: 15 residues. CDR1 SGHDT and CDR2 YYEEEE come from the germline V gene. V was clipped by 2 bases and J by 1 base, with 12 bases between them. The CDR3 loop is CASSFPRGNNYGYTF. DNA for the CDR3: TGTGCCAGCAGCTTCCCGAGAGGAAATAACTATGGCTACACCTTC. Full variable domain (remainder filled in from reference TRBV5-6 and TRBJ1-2): DAGVTQSPTHLIKTRGQQVTLRCSPKSGHDTVSWYQQALGQGPQFIFQYYEEEERQRGNFPDRFSGHQFPNYSSELNVNALLLGDSALYLCASSFPRGNNYGYTFGSGTRLTVV.

The CDR3 sequence is CASSLTRDAAEAFF. CDR3 bases: TGTGCCAGCAGCTTAACGAGGGACGCAGCTGAAGCTTTCTTT. This rearrangement joins TRBV7-6 to TRBJ1-1; a possible D gene is TRBD1 (5 bases). Germline CDR1 SGHVS, CDR2 FNYEAQ. CDR3 size: 14 residues. Trimming stripped 2 bases from V and 6 bases from J, with 13 bases between.